This T cell receptor (beta chain) derives from a study of blood T cell repertoires in COVID-19. Background on the study: T cells, B-cell-depleted T cells, or PBMCs supplied cDNA or gDNA.

Assignment of participants to cohorts was predicated upon participant-reported clinical history. Two consecutive negative NP/OP PCR tests, clearance, or resolved symptoms defined Cohort 3 recovery. As processed by the authors: From reference gene primer amplification, estimates of nucleated cell counts were derived. The protocol was immunoSEQ multiplex PCR, while the TCRdb copy is restricted to in-frame clones and leaves out a portion. The V and J calls and the clone size are those of that table, but D and trimming were determined from the DNA. The table shows about 160,000 clones, with 70% to 90% occurring only once. CDR1 and CDR2 (germline): LGHDT, YNNKEL (reference sequence). The CDR3 contains 14 residues. V was trimmed by 2 bases and J by 6 bases, leaving 11 bases between them.

The source material was PBMCs or T cells enriched from blood (not recorded which). The origin of this receptor is a woman aged 50 to 60 who had recovered from COVID-19. The rearrangement uses TRBV3-1 (or the pseudogene TRBV3-2) and TRBJ2-1, with a possible D match to TRBD1 (7 bases). In DNA form, the CDR3 reads TGTGCCAGCAGCCAAAGGAGGGGGCGCAATGAGCAGTTCTTC. Its translation: CASSQRRGRNEQFF.